Given below is one TCR beta chain in context. Its antigen is unidentified. This sample was taken from a study of Ad26.COV2.S vaccination and SARS-CoV-2 variants. Turning to the study itself: By the intramuscular route, Ad26.COV2.S was given once, or twice 56 days apart.

Study-level findings and limits: The placebo group had lower spike-specific TCR breadth than the vaccine recipients did.

Treatment indicated: 15 to 20 received Ad26.COV2.S at low or high dose, single or two shots; 5 received placebo; per-sample allocation not given. Following the first vaccine or placebo injection, samples were taken on day 63. In Boston, an adult donor aged 18-55 years took part. Profiling relied on immunoSEQ multiplex PCR, and the TCRdb table lists in-frame clones only, not all of them. The table records roughly 250,000 clones, approximately 90% of them present only once. The length of the CDR3 is 13 residues. Between the trimmed V and J ends, which lost 5 bases and 3 bases, there was a span of 10 bases.

The sequencing here drew on peripheral blood, taken in a trial of Ad26.COV2.S vaccine versus placebo. This clonotype was obtained from a person aged 18-60 years who received the Ad26.COV2.S COVID-19 vaccine or a placebo. V gene TRBV12-3 or TRBV12-4 combines with J gene TRBJ2-5; a possible D gene is TRBD1 (6 bases). The DNA for the CDR3 is TGTGCCAGCAGTAAACAGGGAAAAGAGACCCAGTACTTC. This codes for CASSKQGKETQYF.